This T cell receptor beta chain was observed in a study of shared clonotypes between healthy human individuals. In the study overall: Used for every donor were three CD4 naive, three CD4 memory, two CD8 naive and one CD8 memory plate.

Those who donated were healthy HIV-negative adults, with no recent acute infections or vaccinations reported. The split of CD4+ cells yielded CD45RA+ naive and CD45RA-negative memory subsets. In the authors' workflow: ImmunoSEQ output lacked quality scores and full-length reads, limiting matched filtering. Repertoires were generated with immunoSEQ multiplex PCR, while TCRdb's copy carries only in-frame clones and drops some. That table gives V, J and clone size, and the DNA gave D and trimming. The sample shows hundreds of thousands of clones, around 72% of them seen only once. The CDR3 loop spans 12 amino acids. CDR1 SQVTM and CDR2 ANQGSEA come from the germline V gene. With 5 bases removed from V and 4 bases from J, the gap between germline ends came to 12 bases.

The clonotype comes from a man in his thirties or forties in good health. Sequences were obtained from memory CD4+ T cells sorted from blood. The subset is: CD45RA-negative fraction. V gene TRBV29-1 combines with J gene TRBJ2-7; D is ambiguous. For the CDR3, the DNA is TGCAGCGTTCAGTCCAGTATATACGAGCAGTACTTC. It encodes CSVQSSIYEQYF.